Below are 9 T cell receptor beta chains sequenced from a single sample in a study of T-cell reconstitution after alpha-beta-depleted transplantation in children (dated by TCRdb to 2016 to 2017). The protocol used for the library was PCR. Sequencing instrument: Illumina HiSeq 2500. TCR libraries were prepared with molecular barcoding, using unique molecular identifiers to normalize TCRbeta repertoire quantification. TCRdb redid the processing of the public reads, applying fastp at Q25 and MiXCR, and retained in-frame beta chains. For every CDR3 protein sequence, its rows merge into one entry that carries the most common genes and DNA. The sample yields about 58,000 distinct CDR3 sequences; about 40% were counted once. The ten largest clones add up to less than 98% of the sample. The intended sense of this specimen's treatment or condition label: allogeneic hematopoietic cell transplantation with graft depleted of TCRalphabeta T cells and CD19 B cells.

The sample was PBMCs, mostly from graft donor cells, taken 360 days after TCRalphabeta/CD19-depleted stem cell transplant. These receptors originate from a male patient under 18 who had a stem cell transplant for acute lymphoblastic leukemia, so the T cells may come from the graft donor.

The chain couples TRBV27 to TRBJ2-2; no reliable D call. The CDR3 has 12 residues. The germline V and J ends were trimmed by 8 bases and 5 bases, with 9 bases remaining between them. Germline CDR1 reads MNHEY; CDR2 reads SMNVEV (reference sequence). The CDR3, as DNA: TGTGCCAGCGAGGACGAAACCGGGGAGCTGTTTTTT. Translation: CASEDETGELFF.

The rearrangement links TRBV7-2 to TRBJ2-7; D is uncertain. V was trimmed by 3 bases and J by 3 bases, leaving 3 bases between them. The CDR3 spans 11 residues. Germline V CDR1 and CDR2: SGHTA, FQGNSA. CDR3 sequence: CASSFDYEQYF. CDR3 DNA: TGTGCCAGCAGCTTCGACTACGAGCAGTACTTC.

The rearrangement links TRBV12-3 or TRBV12-4 to TRBJ2-1, with D maybe TRBD2 (6 bases). The CDR3 loop spans 12 amino acids. V lost 6 bases to trimming and J lost 11 bases, with 14 bases between them. For the CDR3, the DNA is TGTGCCAGCAGCCCGACTAGACTAAAGCAGTTCTTC. It yields the protein CASSPTRLKQFF.

To note about this clonotype: One end of the junction fails to match germline, which may point to a read error. The chain carries TRBV7-3 and TRBJ2-1; D is uncertain. The CDR3 totals 14 residues. Germline V gene data show CDR1 as SGHTA and CDR2 as FQGTGA. The CDR3 DNA reads TGTGCCAGCAGCTTAATAGACTCCAACAATGAGCAGTTCTTC. Translation: CASSLIDSNNEQFF.

A word on this clonotype: Compared with germline, one end of the junction differs, possibly owing to a read error. The chain is built from TRBV18 and TRBJ2-7; no definite D call. The length of the CDR3 is 13 residues. Germline CDR1 and CDR2: KGHSH and LQKENI. The DNA for the CDR3 is TGTGCCAGCTCACCTGACGGTCCCGGACCCCAACGGTTC. Translation gives CASSPDGPGPQRF.

DNA of the CDR3: TGTGCCAGCAGTTTTAGACAGGGGGCTGAAGCTTTCTTT. Protein sequence: CASSFRQGAEAFF. This sequence joins TRBV12-3 or TRBV12-4 and TRBJ1-1, with 9 nucleotides matching TRBD1. The junction had 2 bases not matched to a gene; V was cut back by 3 bases and J by 6 bases. The CDR3 totals 13 residues.

Points on this clonotype: Its ends do not fully match the called genes, so a read error is possible. This chain connects TRBV29-1 to TRBJ2-7, with D perhaps matching TRBD1 or TRBD2 (5 bases each). From germline, CDR1 is SQVTM and CDR2 ANQGSEA. This CDR3 is built from 16 residues. CDR3 protein: CSVKEGTGRAFYEQYF. CDR3 DNA: TGCAGCGTTAAAGAAGGGACGGGACGGGCTTTCTACGAGCAGTACTTC.

This clonotype has only a few counts. The genes are TRBV6-5 and TRBJ1-1; no definite D call. CDR3 length: 13 residues. The ends were cut back, 4 bases at V and 6 bases at J, with 12 bases in the middle. Germline V gene sequence: CDR1 MNHEY, CDR2 SVGAGI. In DNA form, the CDR3 reads TGTGCCAGCAGTTCAACCCCCCGGGCTGAAGCTTTCTTT. This codes for CASSSTPRAEAFF.

This clonotype was found a few times. The chain carries TRBV28 and TRBJ2-3; unclear D gene. Germline lookup yields CDR1 MDHEN and CDR2 SYDVKM. This CDR3 spans 16 amino acids. With 5 bases removed from V and 2 bases from J, the gap between germline ends came to 17 bases. The CDR3 sequence: CASSPPLPGFTDTQYF. The CDR3 coding sequence is TGTGCCAGCAGTCCACCTCTCCCCGGATTCACAGATACGCAGTATTTT.